This T cell receptor (beta chain) was identified during a study of cytotoxic CD8 clonotypes in ibrutinib-treated CLL. The method was immunoSEQ multiplex PCR; TCRdb's version includes in-frame clones alone and lacks a portion of them. In the table there are approximately 33,000 clones, 69% of which are singletons. Study-level results: On treatment, the uncommon public clonotypes contracted or remained stable. Baseline levels were approached again at progression, after clonality had risen at ibrutinib response. Clonality at baseline surpassed age-matched healthy donors and tracked circulating CD8+ T-cell counts.

On this clone itself: Its matching antigen is unknown.

The length of the CDR3 is 17 residues. Germline V lookup: CDR1 SGHDT, CDR2 YYEEEE. V gene TRBV5-6 combines with J gene TRBJ2-5; the D gene is possibly TRBD1 (6 bases). The DNA end is more similar to TRBJ2-7, so the J call may be wrong. The sequence was collected from a human donor with chronic lymphocytic leukemia. Sequencing used PBMCs, obtained before ibrutinib treatment. The CDR3: CASSLAGQGLASYEQYF. Written as DNA, the CDR3 is TGTGCCAGCAGCTTGGCCGGTCAGGGGCTTGCGTCCTACGAGCAGTACTTC.